The 28 T cell receptor beta chains in this list originate from one sample, sequenced in a study of human T cells and chemical hapten exposure. One entry per CDR3 protein, called by TCRdb with MiXCR from the RACE reads. The sample lists under 200,000 distinct CDR3 sequences; 28% were seen once. The time point denotes: patch test 3, about 24 weeks after DPC sensitization. Treatment denoted: therapeutic diphenylcyclopropenone sensitization with weekly scalp DPC. The sample in question was whole blood, obtained in connection with sensitization to the hapten diphenylcyclopropenone (DPC). The source of these receptors is a young woman with alopecia areata. Some clones in this sample may be carry-over from other donors' samples.

This chain links TRBV7-2 with TRBJ2-3; D call uncertain. The germline V and J ends were trimmed by 5 bases and 0 bases, with 9 bases remaining between them. The CDR3 sequence is 14 residues long. CDR1 is SGHTA and CDR2 is FQGNSA in the germline V gene. The CDR3 region has the DNA TGTGCCAGCAGCGGCCGACTCAGCACAGATACGCAGTATTTT. It encodes CASSGRLSTDTQYF. Full variable domain (remainder filled in from reference TRBV7-2 and TRBJ2-3): GAGVSQSPSNKVTEKGKDVELRCDPISGHTALYWYRQSLGQGLEFLIYFQGNSAPDKSGLPSDRFSAERTGGSVSTLTIQRTQQEDSAVYLCASSGRLSTDTQYFGPGTRLTVL.

The V and J genes are TRBV7-8 and TRBJ2-7; D is perhaps TRBD1 (8 bases). V lost 5 bases and J lost 3, with 20 bases in between. The V gene's germline CDR1 is SGHVS and CDR2 FQNEAQ. This CDR3 spans 16 amino acids. The CDR3 loop is CASSRRGGTGSYEQYF. The CDR3 nucleotides read TGTGCCAGCAGCCGAAGGGGGGGGACAGGCAGCTACGAGCAGTACTTC. Supplemented by reference TRBV7-8 and TRBJ2-7, the full variable domain reads GAGVSQSPRYKVAKRGQDVALRCDPISGHVSLFWYQQALGQGPEFLTYFQNEAQLDKSGLPSDRFFAERPEGSVSTLKIQRTQQEDSAVYLCASSRRGGTGSYEQYFGPGTRLTVT.

The J gene is TRBJ2-7, the V gene TRBV6-5; D uncertain. The germline V gene has CDR1 MNHEY and CDR2 SVGAGI. With 0 bases removed from V and 5 bases from J, the gap between germline ends came to 8 bases. This CDR3 is 13 amino acids long. CDR3 DNA: TGTGCCAGCAGTTACTCCTCGAAGAACGAGCAGTACTTC. Translating it yields CASSYSSKNEQYF.

This chain uses TRBV20-1 with TRBJ2-1, with D unclear. The CDR3 extends over 15 amino acids. Germline CDR1 reads DFQATT; CDR2 reads SNEGSKA (reference sequence). Trimming cost V 2 bases and J 0 bases, with 11 bases left between them. CDR3 coding DNA: TGCAGTGCTAGATCGTTGTCGAGCTCCTACAATGAGCAGTTCTTC. It encodes CSARSLSSSYNEQFF.

This clonotype was recorded many times. The gene calls are TRBV9 and TRBJ1-6; D uncertain. Trimming took 0 bases from V and 10 from J, leaving 8 bases between them. Germline V gives CDR1 SGDLS, CDR2 YYNGEE. The CDR3 has 13 amino acids. CDR3 region: CASSVEVVSPLHF. The CDR3 DNA reads as TGTGCCAGCAGCGTAGAAGTGGTATCACCCCTCCACTTT.

V gene TRBV9 combines with J gene TRBJ1-4, with D uncertain. V lost 4 bases, J lost 8 bases, and 15 bases lay in between. From germline, CDR1 is SGDLS and CDR2 YYNGEE. CDR3 length: 14 residues. The CDR3 loop is CASSPRVMGEKLFF. Written as DNA, the CDR3 is TGTGCCAGCAGCCCAAGGGTGATGGGCGAAAAACTGTTTTTT.

The chain joins TRBV11-2 to TRBJ2-3, with 9 bases identical to TRBD2. Germline CDR1 is SGHAT and CDR2 is FQNNGV. The CDR3 spans 16 residues. J gave up 4 bases and V 4 bases, and 9 bases lay outside the gene matches. The CDR3 sequence: CASSSAGTSKSDTQYF. As DNA, the CDR3 is TGTGCCAGCAGCTCAGCTGGGACTAGCAAGTCAGATACGCAGTATTTT.

V usage is TRBV5-1 and J usage is TRBJ2-2; TRBD2 matches at 9 bases. V trimming: 1 base; J trimming: 0 bases; junction bases outside the gene matches: 7. Germline-derived CDR1 and CDR2 are SGHRS and YFSETQ. The CDR3 contains 18 residues. CDR3 in DNA: TGCGCCAGCAGCTTGAGAGCATCTAGCGGGGCGAACACCGGGGAGCTGTTTTTT. Translating gives CASSLRASSGANTGELFF.

This clonotype was recorded many times. The rearrangement joins TRBV10-2 to TRBJ1-2; D is uncertain. The ends were cut back, 5 bases at V and 5 bases at J, with 9 bases in the middle. The CDR3 has 12 amino acids. Germline CDR1 is WSHSY and CDR2 is SAAADI. The CDR3 DNA reads TGCGCCAGCAGTTTGCGGGGTTATGGCTACACCTTC. Encoded protein: CASSLRGYGYTF.

This sequence joins TRBV7-9 and TRBJ2-1, with D unresolved. CDR1 and CDR2 (germline): SEHNR, FQNEAQ (reference sequence). The CDR3 runs to 15 residues. V lost 7 bases and J lost 0, with 13 bases in between. The CDR3 DNA reads TGTGCCAGCACCTTTGTGAAGAGCTCCTACAATGAGCAGTTCTTC. Its translation is CASTFVKSSYNEQFF.

This clonotype has more than one count but fewer than ten. The chain carries TRBV20-1 and TRBJ2-7, with a possible D match to TRBD2 (5 bases). Germline V lookup: CDR1 DFQATT, CDR2 SNEGSKA (reference sequence). V was trimmed by 6 bases and J by 3 bases, leaving 9 bases between them. CDR3 length equals 11 residues. CDR3 sequence reads: CSAGRVYEQYF. DNA of the CDR3: TGCAGTGCCGGGCGGGTCTACGAGCAGTACTTC.

This clonotype came up a few times. The chain recombines TRBV9 with TRBJ2-5; TRBD1 matches 9 bases. V was pared by 2 bases and J by 5 bases, with 4 bases of the junction left unmatched. The CDR3 spans 14 residues. The germline V gene has CDR1 SGDLS and CDR2 YYNGEE. The CDR3 reads CASSVTGGQETQYF. The CDR3, as DNA: TGTGCCAGCAGCGTTACAGGGGGCCAGGAGACCCAGTACTTC.

This clonotype showed up many times. The V and J genes are TRBV7-3 and TRBJ2-1, with D tentatively TRBD1 or TRBD2 (5 bases each). The germline V and J ends were trimmed by 1 base and 10 bases, with 11 bases remaining between them. The length of the CDR3 is 13 residues. The germline gives CDR1 SGHTA, CDR2 FQGTGA. The CDR3 DNA follows: TGTGCCAGCAGCTTAAAGGTCCGGGACGAGCAGTTCTTC. Its protein is CASSLKVRDEQFF.

V is TRBV7-2 and J is TRBJ2-3, with TRBD2 identical over 9 bases. The CDR3 extends over 16 amino acids. V lost 4 bases, J lost 2 bases, and 7 bases stayed unmatched. Germline lookup yields CDR1 SGHTA and CDR2 FQGNSA. Here the CDR3 DNA reads TGTGCCAGCAGCTCCCAGCTAGCGGGACCCACAGATACGCAGTATTTT. Translation: CASSSQLAGPTDTQYF.

This clonotype was recorded many times. This CDR3 reads CASSLAPGGDGGELFF. The CDR3 region has the DNA TGTGCCAGCAGCTTGGCCCCTGGGGGGGACGGCGGGGAGCTGTTTTTT. The chain combines TRBV5-4 with TRBJ2-2, with 7 positions matching TRBD2. This CDR3 spans 16 amino acids. Unmatched junction bases numbered 9, after V lost 0 bases and J lost 7 bases. Germline CDR1 is SGHNT and CDR2 is YYREEE (reference sequence).

V usage is TRBV6-2 or TRBV6-3 and J usage is TRBJ2-7; D is unresolved. Trimming stripped 4 bases from V and 9 bases from J, with 10 bases between. There are 11 residues in the CDR3. Germline-derived CDR1 and CDR2 are MNHEY and SVGEGT. The chain's CDR3 is CASSLPPGQYF. In DNA, the CDR3 is TGTGCCAGCAGTTTACCACCCGGGCAGTACTTC.

This clonotype came up a few times. The chain links TRBV19 to TRBJ2-2; D might be TRBD1 (6 bases). V lost 6 bases to trimming and J lost 6 bases, with 11 bases between them. CDR1 is LNHDA, CDR2 SQIVND, per germline (reference sequence). This CDR3 spans 13 amino acids. CDR3: CASSEGGAGELFF. The CDR3 region has the DNA TGTGCCAGTAGCGAAGGGGGAGCCGGGGAGCTGTTTTTT.

J is TRBJ1-4 and V is TRBV4-2; D is unresolved. Trimming stripped 0 bases from V and 3 bases from J, with 11 bases between. From germline, CDR1 is LGHNA and CDR2 YNFKEQ. The CDR3 sequence is 16 residues long. CDR3 amino acids: CASSQDDGRSNEKLFF. CDR3 DNA: TGTGCCAGCAGCCAAGATGACGGGAGATCTAATGAAAAACTGTTTTTT.

This clonotype was counted at least ten times. The V and J genes are TRBV6-5 and TRBJ1-1; no clear D. The germline CDR1 and CDR2 sequences are MNHEY and SVGAGI. The ends were cut back, 6 bases at V and 1 base at J, with 9 bases in the middle. This CDR3 has 13 amino acids. CDR3 bases: TGTGCCAGCAGCTATGGCAGGAACACTGAAGCTTTCTTT. It yields the protein CASSYGRNTEAFF.

V usage is TRBV4-1 and J usage is TRBJ1-1, with 7 nucleotides matching TRBD1. The CDR3 covers 15 residues. Germline-derived CDR1 and CDR2 are MGHRA and YSYEKL. Germline trimming cut 0 bases from V and 7 bases from J; bases unmatched to any gene: 8. DNA for the CDR3: TGCGCCAGCAGCCAAGAGGGCAGGGGGGGATTTGAAGCTTTCTTT. Protein: CASSQEGRGGFEAFF.

This clonotype was seen only a few times. This chain links TRBV7-9 with TRBJ1-5; 7 bases are a match to TRBD1. The J segment lost 3 bases and the V segment lost 5 bases, leaving 10 bases of the junction unmatched. The CDR3 has 16 amino acids. Germline V gene data show CDR1 as SEHNR and CDR2 as FQNEAQ (reference sequence). The CDR3: CASSPDRAGFNQPQHF. CDR3 coding DNA: TGTGCCAGCAGCCCTGACAGGGCCGGCTTCAATCAGCCCCAGCATTTT. Filled out from reference TRBV7-9 and TRBJ1-5, the complete variable domain reads DTGVSQNPRHKITKRGQNVTFRCDPISEHNRLYWYRQTLGQGPEFLTYFQNEAQLEKSRLLSDRFSAERPKGSFSTLEIQRTEQGDSAMYLCASSPDRAGFNQPQHFGDGTRLSIL.

The V gene is TRBV6-2 or TRBV6-3, the J gene TRBJ2-7, with TRBD1 identical over 9 bases. Germline CDR1 MNHEY, CDR2 SVGEGT. J lost 3 bases, V lost 10 bases, and 7 bases had no gene match. The CDR3 runs to 13 residues. The CDR3 here is CATFRTGVYEQYF. CDR3 DNA sequence: TGTGCCACCTTTCGGACAGGGGTCTACGAGCAGTACTTC.

There are a few counts of this clonotype. This chain links TRBV7-2 with TRBJ2-1; maybe TRBD1 (6 bases). The CDR3 consists of 16 residues. Germline values: CDR1 SGHTA, CDR2 FQGNSA. V shed 3 bases and J shed 1 base, with 13 bases lying between them. The CDR3 DNA sequence: TGTGCCAGCAGCTTTTCTTCCAGGGGTTCCTACAATGAGCAGTTCTTC. Residues: CASSFSSRGSYNEQFF.

V usage is TRBV4-1 and J usage is TRBJ2-1; 7 bases fit TRBD2. This CDR3 region has 16 residues. The junction had 5 bases not matched to a gene; V was cut back by 3 bases and J by 0 bases. Germline V gene lookup returns CDR1 MGHRA and CDR2 YSYEKL. CDR3 DNA sequence: TGCGCCAGCAGCCAGGAAACTAGCGCCTCCTACAATGAGCAGTTCTTC. Translation: CASSQETSASYNEQFF.

The gene calls are TRBV25-1 and TRBJ2-7; D ambiguous. Trimming removed 2 bases from V and 7 bases from J, with 12 bases in between. From germline, CDR1 is MGHDK and CDR2 SYGVNS. This CDR3 is 13 amino acids long. CDR3 sequence reads: CASSEVHVGEQYF. DNA of the CDR3: TGTGCCAGCAGTGAAGTGCATGTCGGGGAGCAGTACTTC.

The rearrangement uses TRBV6-5 and TRBJ2-5; D may match TRBD1 or TRBD2 (5 bases each). The V and J ends lost 0 bases and 6 bases respectively, with 5 bases between them. Per the germline V gene, CDR1 is MNHEY and CDR2 is SVGAGI. The CDR3 runs 12 residues. This CDR3 is CASSYSGQTQYF. DNA of the CDR3: TGTGCCAGCAGTTACTCGGGACAGACCCAGTACTTC.

The chain recombines TRBV6-2 or TRBV6-3 with TRBJ2-1; TRBD2 aligns across 7 bases. Losses at the gene ends were 3 bases for V and 8 bases for J; bases not matched to a gene: 10. The CDR3 is 15 amino acids. Germline values: CDR1 MNHEY, CDR2 SVGEGT. The CDR3 DNA is TGTGCCAGCAGTTATGGGGACTACCCGGGCGATGAGCAGTTCTTC. Translation: CASSYGDYPGDEQFF.

This sequence joins TRBV12-3 or TRBV12-4 and TRBJ2-7; the match to TRBD2 covers 8 bases. The CDR3 consists of 16 residues. V was clipped by 0 bases and J by 2 bases; unmatched bases: 6. The CDR3 loop reads CASSLAGTGLAYEQYF. CDR3 bases: TGTGCCAGCAGTTTAGCGGGAACGGGACTAGCCTACGAGCAGTACTTC.